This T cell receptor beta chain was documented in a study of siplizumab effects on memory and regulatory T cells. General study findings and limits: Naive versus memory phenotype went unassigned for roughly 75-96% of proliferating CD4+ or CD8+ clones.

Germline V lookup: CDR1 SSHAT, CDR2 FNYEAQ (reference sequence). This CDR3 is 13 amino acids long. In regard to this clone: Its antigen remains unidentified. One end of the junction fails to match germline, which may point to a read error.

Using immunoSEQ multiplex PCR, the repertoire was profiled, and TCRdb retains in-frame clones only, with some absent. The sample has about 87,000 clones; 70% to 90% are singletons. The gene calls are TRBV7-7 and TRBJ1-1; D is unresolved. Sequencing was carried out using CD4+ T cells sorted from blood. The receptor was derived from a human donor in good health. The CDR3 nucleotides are TGTGCTAGCAGCCCAGACATGAACACTGAAGCTTTCTTT. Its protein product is CASSPDMNTEAFF.